This TCR beta chain was observed in a study of cytomegalovirus exposure and HLA in healthy donors. On the study more broadly: Unique TCRs from HLA-typed donors, 70 million to 85 million of them, were held in an early data release. The Caucasian-associated ancestry cluster contained about four fifths of the roughly 400 genotyped donors. Study-wide points: In a later analysis, TCR beta V- and J-gene trimming showed a link to a missense DCLRE1C variant.

A remark on this clone: Its target is unknown.

The CDR3 length is 16 residues. From germline, CDR1 is KGHSH and CDR2 LQKENI. V was pared by 2 bases and J by 0 bases, with 13 bases between. 13 Jbeta primers and 60 Vbeta primers were used for the PCR. Only in-frame clones appear in the TCRdb table, and some are missing; sequencing was by immunoSEQ multiplex PCR. The sample consists of some 150,000 clones, roughly 85% of them appearing once. Despite likely unrecorded immune exposures, the donors were nominally healthy at the time of sampling. This chain links TRBV18 with TRBJ1-1; perhaps TRBD1 as D (5 bases). This receptor was obtained from a male donor in good health and CMV-seronegative. Sequencing was done on a sample of PBMCs. This CDR3 is CASSPSRTPMNTEAFF. The CDR3 nucleotides are TGTGCCAGCTCACCATCTAGGACACCTATGAACACTGAAGCTTTCTTT.